One T cell receptor (beta chain) is described in this entry. This specimen comes from a study of T cells expressing NK-cell markers. The CDR3 is 14 amino acids. Germline values: CDR1 ENHRY, CDR2 SYGVKD. TCRdb re-called the 5' RACE reads, yielding one record per CDR3 amino acid sequence without DNA. This sample contains 500,000 to 700,000 distinct CDR3 sequences. Sequencing used blood T cells: a sorted CD56 or NKG2C T cell subset, CD4+ or CD8+ T cells, or bulk PBMC T cells (not recorded which). The chain uses TRBV10-3 and TRBJ1-1. The TCR was taken from a man aged 18 to 35 in good health. CDR3 protein: CAISEGRVHTEAFF.